The 11 T cell receptor beta chains reported below all come from one sample, sequenced in a study of T cells in localized non-small cell lung cancer. The data were produced by immunoSEQ multiplex PCR, yet TCRdb's version contains in-frame clones alone and is incomplete. The sample includes some 3,100 clones, about 29% of them seen just once. The sequencing used lung tumor tissue, collected before any cancer treatment. The receptors come from a woman aged 40 to 75 with stage I squamous cell lung carcinoma.

This clone was counted only a few times. The chain recombines TRBV5-1 with TRBJ1-2; no firm D call. Germline V gives CDR1 SGHRS, CDR2 YFSETQ. Between the trimmed V and J ends, which lost 0 bases and 3 bases, there was a span of 12 bases. The CDR3 runs to 15 residues. The CDR3 nucleotides are TGCGCCAGCAGCTTGGATGGTGGAGGTGACTATGGCTACACCTTC. Translating gives CASSLDGGGDYGYTF.

By its share, this clone is hyperexpanded. V and J are TRBV30 and TRBJ1-2; 7 nucleotides match TRBD1. The CDR3 runs to 12 residues. Germline V gene lookup returns CDR1 GTSNPN and CDR2 SVGIG (reference sequence). J was trimmed by 4 bases and V by 6 bases; bases with no gene match: 5. The CDR3 spells CACPGTAYGYTF. In DNA, the CDR3 is TGTGCCTGTCCCGGGACAGCCTATGGCTACACCTTC.

In nucleotides, the CDR3 is TGTGCCAGTAGTACCTTGATAGGGGGCGCTTCCAAAAACATTCAGTACTTC. This gives the protein CASSTLIGGASKNIQYF. V usage is TRBV19 and J usage is TRBJ2-4, with 7 nucleotides matching TRBD1. With 4 bases clipped from V and 2 bases from J, the junction kept 11 bases outside the gene matches. The CDR3 runs 17 residues. Germline V CDR1 and CDR2: LNHDA, SQIVND (reference sequence).

CDR3 nucleotides: TGTGCCAGCAGCCAGCCTGGACAGGCTGATCAGCCCCAGCATTTT. Translating gives CASSQPGQADQPQHF. The rearrangement links TRBV11-3 to TRBJ1-5, with 7 positions matching TRBD1. Germline trimming cut 5 bases from V and 5 bases from J; bases unmatched to any gene: 9. Looked up from germline, CDR1 is SGHNT and CDR2 is YENEEA. This CDR3 comprises 15 residues.

This clone is medium-sized within its sample. This rearrangement joins TRBV9 to TRBJ2-1, with TRBD2 identical over 7 bases. V shed 5 bases, J shed 8 bases, and the junction held 10 bases outside the gene matches. CDR3 length equals 14 residues. Germline V lookup: CDR1 SGDLS, CDR2 YYNGEE. CDR3 loop: CASRGGGLRDEQFF. The DNA for the CDR3 is TGTGCCAGCAGAGGCGGGGGATTACGGGATGAGCAGTTCTTC.

With respect to this clone: Other DNA sequences in this sample translate to the same CDR3. The chain joins TRBV29-1 to TRBJ1-1, with D hard to call. The germline CDR1 and CDR2 sequences are SQVTM and ANQGSEA. The CDR3 is 13 amino acids. V gave up 4 bases and J gave up 0 bases, with 9 bases separating them. The CDR3 region is CSVVDGLNTEAFF. In nucleotides, the CDR3 is TGCAGCGTTGTCGACGGGTTGAACACTGAAGCTTTCTTT.

V gene TRBV30 combines with J gene TRBJ2-3, with a possible D match to TRBD1 (5 bases). Trimming stripped 2 bases from V and 2 bases from J, with 17 bases between. The CDR3 sequence is 16 residues long. Germline CDR1 reads GTSNPN; CDR2 reads SVGIG (reference sequence). For the CDR3, the DNA is TGTGCCTGGAGTTCCGCGCAGGGCCACCTCACAGATACGCAGTATTTT. Amino acids: CAWSSAQGHLTDTQYF.

The table lists this clone with a few counts. V is TRBV6-8 and J is TRBJ1-3; TRBD1 matches 7 bases. The CDR3 runs to 14 residues. Germline-derived CDR1 and CDR2 are MNHGY and SAAAGT. J gave up 3 bases and V 7 bases, and 6 bases lay outside the gene matches. This CDR3 reads CASNSGGIGNTIYF. CDR3 DNA: TGTGCCAGCAACTCAGGGGGTATTGGAAACACCATATATTTT.

This clone has more than one count but fewer than ten. The rearrangement links TRBV11-3 to TRBJ2-3; D is unresolved. The ends were cut back, 3 bases at V and 3 bases at J, with 10 bases in the middle. Germline assignment: CDR1 SGHNT and CDR2 YENEEA. There are 14 residues in the CDR3. For the CDR3, the DNA is TGTGCCAGCAGCTTCGCGGCCTTTACAGATACGCAGTATTTT. Its protein is CASSFAAFTDTQYF.

The chain uses TRBV18 and TRBJ2-5; D gene uncertain. CDR1 and CDR2 from the germline V gene are KGHSH and LQKENI. This CDR3 has 14 residues. Trimming pared 3 bases from V and 5 bases from J, leaving 13 bases between. The CDR3 loop is CASSPLQSLETQYF. The CDR3, as DNA: TGTGCCAGCTCACCTCTACAGAGCCTCGAGACCCAGTACTTC.

This clone occurred a few times. This rearrangement joins TRBV5-1 to TRBJ2-2; no definite D call. There are 15 residues in the CDR3. Trimming removed 4 bases at V and 0 bases at J, with 10 bases between. Germline V lookup: CDR1 SGHRS, CDR2 YFSETQ. CDR3 sequence: CASSLGSANTGELFF. DNA of the CDR3: TGCGCCAGCAGCCTCGGTTCGGCGAACACCGGGGAGCTGTTTTTT.